This T cell receptor (beta chain) appears in the sequencing data of a study of blood T cell repertoires in COVID-19. On the study more broadly: The United States, Italy and Spain were the sources of the acute and convalescent COVID-19 samples.

The V end lost 4 bases, the J end lost 4 bases, and 11 bases lay between the germline ends. The CDR3 totals 13 residues. In germline, CDR1 is SGHDN, CDR2 FVKESK. Repertoires were generated with immunoSEQ multiplex PCR, while TCRdb's copy carries only in-frame clones and drops some. The sample has roughly 83,000 clones, approximately 86% seen once; the top ten hold 8%. The V call is TRBV14, the J call TRBJ2-7; D uncertain. Sequenced input: peripheral blood. The receptor was isolated from a man aged 80 or over with active or convalescent COVID-19. Here the CDR3 reads CASSLGGVYEQYV. The CDR3 DNA reads TGTGCCAGCAGCCTTGGCGGTGTGTACGAGCAGTACGTC.